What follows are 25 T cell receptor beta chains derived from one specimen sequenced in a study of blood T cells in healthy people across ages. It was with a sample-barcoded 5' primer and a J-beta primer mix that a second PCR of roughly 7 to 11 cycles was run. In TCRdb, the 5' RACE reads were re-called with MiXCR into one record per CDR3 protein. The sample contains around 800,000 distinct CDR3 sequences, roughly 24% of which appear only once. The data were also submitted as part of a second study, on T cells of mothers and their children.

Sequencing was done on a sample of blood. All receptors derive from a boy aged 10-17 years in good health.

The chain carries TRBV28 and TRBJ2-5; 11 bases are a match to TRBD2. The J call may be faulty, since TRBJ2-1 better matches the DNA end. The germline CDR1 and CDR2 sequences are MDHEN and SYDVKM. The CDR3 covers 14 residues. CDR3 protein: CASKTSGGLNEQFF. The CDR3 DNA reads TGTGCCAGCAAAACTAGCGGGGGTCTAAATGAGCAGTTCTTC.

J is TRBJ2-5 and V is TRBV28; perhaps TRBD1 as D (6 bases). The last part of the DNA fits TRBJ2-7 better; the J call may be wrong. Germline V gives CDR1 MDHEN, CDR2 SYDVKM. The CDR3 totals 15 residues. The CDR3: CASNQPGTRTYEQYF. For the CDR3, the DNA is TGTGCCAGCAATCAACCCGGGACACGCACCTACGAGCAGTACTTC.

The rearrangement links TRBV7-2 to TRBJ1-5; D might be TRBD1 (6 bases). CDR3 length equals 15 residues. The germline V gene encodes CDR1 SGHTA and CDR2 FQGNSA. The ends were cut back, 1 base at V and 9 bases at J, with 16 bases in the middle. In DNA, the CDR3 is TGTGCCAGCAGCTTAGTAGGGGCCACAGGGCGGCCCCAGCATTTT. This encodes CASSLVGATGRPQHF.

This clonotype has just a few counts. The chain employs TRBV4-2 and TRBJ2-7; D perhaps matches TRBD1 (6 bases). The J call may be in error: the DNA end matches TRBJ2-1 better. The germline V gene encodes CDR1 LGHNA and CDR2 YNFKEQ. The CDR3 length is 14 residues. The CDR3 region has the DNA TGTGCCAGCAGCCAAGTCGGACAGTACAATGAGCAGTTCTTC. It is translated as CASSQVGQYNEQFF.

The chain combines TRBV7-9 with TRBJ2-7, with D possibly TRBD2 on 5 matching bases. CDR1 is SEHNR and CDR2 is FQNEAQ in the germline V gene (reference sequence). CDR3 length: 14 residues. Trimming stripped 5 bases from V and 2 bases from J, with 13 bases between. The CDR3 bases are TGTGCCAGCAGCCCACCCGGGGAACCCTACGAGCAGTACTTC. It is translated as CASSPPGEPYEQYF.

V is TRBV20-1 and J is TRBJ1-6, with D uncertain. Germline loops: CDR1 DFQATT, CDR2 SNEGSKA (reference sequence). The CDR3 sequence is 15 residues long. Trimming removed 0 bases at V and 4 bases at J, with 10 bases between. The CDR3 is CSARETGPYNSPLHF. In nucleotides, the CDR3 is TGCAGTGCTAGAGAAACTGGGCCGTATAATTCACCCCTCCACTTT.

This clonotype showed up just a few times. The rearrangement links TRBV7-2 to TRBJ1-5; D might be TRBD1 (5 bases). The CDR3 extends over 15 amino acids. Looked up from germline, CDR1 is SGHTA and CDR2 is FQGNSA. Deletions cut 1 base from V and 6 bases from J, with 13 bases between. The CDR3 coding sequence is TGTGCCAGCAGCTTAGTCTGGGGGGTGAGTCAGCCCCAGCATTTT. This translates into CASSLVWGVSQPQHF.

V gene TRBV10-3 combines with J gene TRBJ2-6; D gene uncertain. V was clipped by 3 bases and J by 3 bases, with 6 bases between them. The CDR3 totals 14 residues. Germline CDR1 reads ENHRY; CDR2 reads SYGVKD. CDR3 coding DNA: TGTGCCATCAGTGAAGGGTTTGGGGCCAACGTCCTGACTTTC. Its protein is CAISEGFGANVLTF.

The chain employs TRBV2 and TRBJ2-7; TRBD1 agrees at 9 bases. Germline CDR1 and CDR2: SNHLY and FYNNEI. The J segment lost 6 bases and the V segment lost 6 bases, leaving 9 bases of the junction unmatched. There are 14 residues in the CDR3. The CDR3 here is CASRAGQGLSEQYF. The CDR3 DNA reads TGTGCCAGCAGAGCGGGACAGGGCCTCTCCGAGCAGTACTTC.

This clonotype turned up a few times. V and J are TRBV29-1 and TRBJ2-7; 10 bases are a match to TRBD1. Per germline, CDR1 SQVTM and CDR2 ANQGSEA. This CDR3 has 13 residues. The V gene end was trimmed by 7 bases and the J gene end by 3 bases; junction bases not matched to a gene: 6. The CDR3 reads CSAEWDRGYEQYF. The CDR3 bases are TGCAGCGCCGAGTGGGACAGGGGCTACGAGCAGTACTTC.

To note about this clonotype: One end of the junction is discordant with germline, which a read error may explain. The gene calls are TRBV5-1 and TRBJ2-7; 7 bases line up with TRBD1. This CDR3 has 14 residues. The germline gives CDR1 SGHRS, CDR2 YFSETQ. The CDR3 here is CASSFEGADYAQYF. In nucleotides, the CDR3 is TGCGCCAGCAGCTTTGAGGGGGCTGACTACGCGCAGTACTTC.

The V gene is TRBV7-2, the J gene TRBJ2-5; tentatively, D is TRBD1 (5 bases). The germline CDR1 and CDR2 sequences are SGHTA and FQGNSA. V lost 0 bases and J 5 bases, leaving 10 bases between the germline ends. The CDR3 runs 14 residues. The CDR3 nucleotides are TGTGCCAGCAGCTTAGCAGGCAGGGATGAGACCCAGTACTTC. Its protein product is CASSLAGRDETQYF.

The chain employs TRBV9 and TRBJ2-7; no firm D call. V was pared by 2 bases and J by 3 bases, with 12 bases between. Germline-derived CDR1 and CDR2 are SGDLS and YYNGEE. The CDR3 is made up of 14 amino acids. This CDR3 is CASSVGVVRYEQYF. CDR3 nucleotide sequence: TGTGCCAGCAGCGTGGGCGTGGTGCGCTACGAGCAGTACTTC. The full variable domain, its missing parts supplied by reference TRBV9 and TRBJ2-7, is DSGVTQTPKHLITATGQRVTLRCSPRSGDLSVYWYQQSLDQGLQFLIQYYNGEERAKGNILERFSAQQFPDLHSELNLSSLELGDSALYFCASSVGVVRYEQYFGPGTRLTVT.

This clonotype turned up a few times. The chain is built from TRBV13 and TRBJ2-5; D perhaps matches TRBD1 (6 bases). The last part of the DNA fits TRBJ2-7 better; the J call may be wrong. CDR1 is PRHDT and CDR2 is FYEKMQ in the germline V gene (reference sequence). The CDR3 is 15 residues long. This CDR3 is CASSPDRNRAYEQYF. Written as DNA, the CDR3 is TGTGCCAGCAGCCCCGACAGGAATCGGGCCTACGAGCAGTACTTC.

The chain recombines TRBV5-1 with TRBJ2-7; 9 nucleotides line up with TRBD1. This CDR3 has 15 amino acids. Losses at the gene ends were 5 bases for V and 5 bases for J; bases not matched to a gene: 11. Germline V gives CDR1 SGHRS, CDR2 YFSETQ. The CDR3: CASSTTGTGYHEQYF. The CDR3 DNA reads TGCGCCAGCAGTACGACCGGGACAGGGTACCACGAGCAGTACTTC.

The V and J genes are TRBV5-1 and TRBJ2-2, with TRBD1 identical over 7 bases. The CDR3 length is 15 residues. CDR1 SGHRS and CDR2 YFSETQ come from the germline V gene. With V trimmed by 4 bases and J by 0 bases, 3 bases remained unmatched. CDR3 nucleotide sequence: TGCGCCAGCAGCCAGGGACAGCCGAACACCGGGGAGCTGTTTTTT. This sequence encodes CASSQGQPNTGELFF.

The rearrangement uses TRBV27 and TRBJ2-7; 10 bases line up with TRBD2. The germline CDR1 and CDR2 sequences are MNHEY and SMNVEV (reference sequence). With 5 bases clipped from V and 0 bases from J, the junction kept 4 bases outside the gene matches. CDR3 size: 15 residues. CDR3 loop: CASSVASGGSYEQYF. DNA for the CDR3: TGTGCCAGCAGTGTCGCTAGCGGGGGCTCCTACGAGCAGTACTTC.

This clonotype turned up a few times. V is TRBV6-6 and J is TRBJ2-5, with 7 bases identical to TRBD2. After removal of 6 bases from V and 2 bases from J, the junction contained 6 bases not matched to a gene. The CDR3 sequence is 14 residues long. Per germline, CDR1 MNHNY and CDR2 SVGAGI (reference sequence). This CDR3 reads CASRDGGTQETQYF. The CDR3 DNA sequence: TGTGCCAGCAGGGACGGGGGGACTCAAGAGACCCAGTACTTC.

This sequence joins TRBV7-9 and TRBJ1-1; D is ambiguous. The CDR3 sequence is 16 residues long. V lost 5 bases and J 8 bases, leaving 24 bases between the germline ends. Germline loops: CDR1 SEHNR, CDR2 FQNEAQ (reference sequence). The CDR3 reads CASSPPAWLLRAEAFF. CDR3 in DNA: TGTGCCAGCAGCCCCCCGGCCTGGCTACTACGCGCCGAAGCTTTCTTT.

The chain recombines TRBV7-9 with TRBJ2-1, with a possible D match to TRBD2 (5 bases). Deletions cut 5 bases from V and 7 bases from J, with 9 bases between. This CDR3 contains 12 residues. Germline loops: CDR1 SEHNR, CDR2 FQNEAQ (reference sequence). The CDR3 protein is CASSILGNEQFF. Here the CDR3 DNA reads TGTGCCAGCAGCATACTAGGTAATGAGCAGTTCTTC.

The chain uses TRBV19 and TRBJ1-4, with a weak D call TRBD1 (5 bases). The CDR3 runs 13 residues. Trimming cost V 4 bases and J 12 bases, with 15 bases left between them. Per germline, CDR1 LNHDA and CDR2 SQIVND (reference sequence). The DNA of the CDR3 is TGTGCCAGTAGTACGTCGGCGGGGGAGGAACTGTTTTTT. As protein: CASSTSAGEELFF.

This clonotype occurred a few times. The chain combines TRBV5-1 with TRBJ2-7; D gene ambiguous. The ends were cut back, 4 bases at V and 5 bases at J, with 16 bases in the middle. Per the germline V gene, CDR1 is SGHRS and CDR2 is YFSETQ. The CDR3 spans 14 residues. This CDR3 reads CASSPGRLGNEQYF. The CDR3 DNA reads TGCGCCAGCAGCCCCGGACGGCTTGGCAACGAGCAGTACTTC.

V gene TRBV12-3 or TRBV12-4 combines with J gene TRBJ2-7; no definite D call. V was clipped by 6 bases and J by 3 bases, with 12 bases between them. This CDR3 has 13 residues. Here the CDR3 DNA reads TGTGCCAGCAGCCCCAGTCAATTCTACGAGCAGTACTTC. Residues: CASSPSQFYEQYF.

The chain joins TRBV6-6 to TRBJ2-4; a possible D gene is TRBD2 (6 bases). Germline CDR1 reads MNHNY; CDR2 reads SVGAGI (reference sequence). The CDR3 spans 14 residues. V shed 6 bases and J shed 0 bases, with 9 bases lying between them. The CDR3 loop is CASRMGGAKNIQYF. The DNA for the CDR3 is TGTGCCAGCAGGATGGGGGGAGCCAAAAACATTCAGTACTTC.

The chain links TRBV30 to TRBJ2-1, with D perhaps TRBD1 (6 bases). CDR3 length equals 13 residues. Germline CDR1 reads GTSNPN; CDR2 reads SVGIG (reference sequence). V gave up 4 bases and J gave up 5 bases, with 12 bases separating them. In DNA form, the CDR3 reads TGTGCCTGGACGACGGACAGCGACAATGAGCAGTTCTTC. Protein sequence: CAWTTDSDNEQFF.